The 24 T cell receptor beta chains presented below share a single source sample, sequenced in a study of control samples from healthy donors and cancer patients. TCRdb's table, derived via immunoSEQ multiplex PCR, lists solely in-frame clones and lacks some. The sample includes 25,000 to 35,000 clones, 87% of them seen just once. The specimen was PBMCs. All receptors derive from a woman between 35 and 50 years old with lung cancer.

This chain uses TRBV4-2 with TRBJ1-2, with no clear D. The CDR3 totals 15 residues. Germline CDR1 and CDR2: LGHNA and YNFKEQ. The germline V and J ends were trimmed by 1 base and 1 base, with 10 bases remaining between them. This chain's CDR3 is CASSQGEEVNYGYTF. CDR3 sequence (DNA): TGTGCCAGCAGCCAAGGAGAGGAAGTTAACTATGGCTACACCTTC.

The rearrangement joins TRBV5-1 to TRBJ1-1; weak D call: TRBD1 (6 bases). Germline-derived CDR1 and CDR2 are SGHRS and YFSETQ. The V end lost 0 bases, the J end lost 4 bases, and 16 bases lay between the germline ends. CDR3 length: 16 residues. In nucleotides, the CDR3 is TGCGCCAGCAGCTTGGCGGGAATAGGGGGATTCACTGAAGCTTTCTTT. Translation gives CASSLAGIGGFTEAFF.

The CDR3 nucleotides are TGTCCCACCAGCCGGGGGGGGGACACCGGGGAGCTGTTTTTT. Amino acids: CPTSRGGDTGELFF. The chain uses TRBV7-2 and TRBJ2-2, with TRBD2 matching 8 bases. CDR3 size: 14 residues. Germline CDR1 SGHTA, CDR2 FQGNSA. The full variable domain, in which reference TRBV7-2 and TRBJ2-2 provide the parts outside the CDR3, is GAGVSQSPSNKVTEKGKDVELRCDPISGHTALYWYRQSLGQGLEFLIYFQGNSAPDKSGLPSDRFSAERTGGSVSTLTIQRTQQEDSAVYLCPTSRGGDTGELFFGEGSRLTVL.

The CDR3 loop reads CASSSGRVGSPLHF. The CDR3, as DNA: TGTGCCAGCAGTTCCGGACGGGTGGGTTCACCCCTCCACTTT. The V call is TRBV6-5, the J call TRBJ1-6; no clear D gene. V was trimmed by 4 bases and J by 9 bases, leaving 13 bases between them. The V gene's germline CDR1 is MNHEY and CDR2 SVGAGI. The CDR3 sequence is 14 residues long.

V and J are TRBV27 and TRBJ1-2; D not certain. The CDR3 contains 16 residues. The germline V and J ends were trimmed by 3 bases and 9 bases, with 23 bases remaining between them. CDR1 is MNHEY, CDR2 SMNVEV, per germline (reference sequence). The CDR3 DNA is TGTGCCAGCAGTTTGGAGGGCGCATCGTATATCCGCAGCTACACCTTC. It specifies CASSLEGASYIRSYTF.

The J gene is TRBJ2-1, the V gene TRBV28; no clear D. V lost 6 bases and J 15 bases, leaving 18 bases between the germline ends. The CDR3 covers 12 residues. Germline CDR1 reads MDHEN; CDR2 reads SYDVKM. This CDR3 reads CASSLLAHGPFF. The CDR3 region has the DNA TGTGCCAGCAGCCTTTTAGCCCATGGACCGTTCTTC.

The chain employs TRBV15 and TRBJ2-2; 8 bases agree with TRBD1. Unmatched junction bases numbered 10, after V lost 0 bases and J lost 7 bases. Germline CDR1 is LNHNV and CDR2 is YYDKDF (reference sequence). The CDR3 runs 17 residues. The CDR3 DNA follows: TGTGCCACCAGCAGAGATCCCGAGACAGGGGCTCGCGGGGAGCTGTTTTTT. Translating gives CATSRDPETGARGELFF.

This sequence joins TRBV29-1 and TRBJ1-5, with TRBD1 as a possible D gene (6 bases). The germline V gene encodes CDR1 SQVTM and CDR2 ANQGSEA. V lost 5 bases to trimming and J lost 4 bases, with 9 bases between them. The CDR3 totals 12 residues. The chain's CDR3 is CSVTTGNQPQHF. Written as DNA, the CDR3 is TGCAGCGTTACCACAGGGAATCAGCCCCAGCATTTT.

The V call is TRBV7-9, the J call TRBJ1-1; 8 nucleotides agree with TRBD1. After removal of 5 bases from V and 2 bases from J, the junction contained 13 bases not matched to a gene. This CDR3 contains 17 residues. The V gene's germline CDR1 is SEHNR and CDR2 FQNEAQ (reference sequence). The CDR3 region has the DNA TGTGCCAGCAGCCGCAACCCCCGGGACAGGCGAAACACTGAAGCTTTCTTT. It specifies CASSRNPRDRRNTEAFF.

The V and J genes are TRBV7-8 and TRBJ2-7; maybe TRBD2 (5 bases). V gave up 7 bases and J gave up 2 bases, with 15 bases separating them. There are 14 residues in the CDR3. Germline V CDR1 and CDR2: SGHVS, FQNEAQ. The CDR3 reads CASNSRGITYEQYF. Here the CDR3 DNA reads TGTGCCAGCAATAGCCGGGGAATTACCTACGAGCAGTACTTC.

V usage is TRBV29-1 and J usage is TRBJ2-1; D may be TRBD2 (6 bases). The CDR3 is 13 residues long. V lost 0 bases, J lost 4 bases, and 7 bases lay in between. Germline CDR1 is SQVTM and CDR2 is ANQGSEA. The CDR3 DNA reads TGCAGCGTTGAAGATGGGGGGTACAATGAGCAGTTCTTC. Protein: CSVEDGGYNEQFF.

V gene TRBV7-2 combines with J gene TRBJ2-1; D is possibly TRBD2 (6 bases). The CDR3 runs to 14 residues. V lost 2 bases and J 7 bases, leaving 12 bases between the germline ends. Per germline, CDR1 SGHTA and CDR2 FQGNSA. CDR3 loop: CASSLMFRGNEQFF. The DNA for the CDR3 is TGTGCCAGCAGCTTAATGTTTCGGGGGAATGAGCAGTTCTTC.

This sequence joins TRBV7-9 and TRBJ1-1, with D hard to call. The CDR3 contains 13 residues. In germline, CDR1 is SEHNR, CDR2 FQNEAQ (reference sequence). With 5 bases removed from V and 11 bases from J, the gap between germline ends came to 18 bases. The CDR3 here is CASSTTGRSDAFF. The CDR3 region has the DNA TGTGCCAGCAGCACTACCGGGAGGTCGGACGCTTTCTTT.

The rearrangement joins TRBV2 to TRBJ2-1, with D unclear. Trimming stripped 6 bases from V and 5 bases from J, with 11 bases between. CDR1 and CDR2 (germline): SNHLY, FYNNEI. This CDR3 is built from 13 residues. The CDR3 nucleotides are TGTGCCAGCAGGACGGACGTAGACAATGAGCAGTTCTTC. This sequence encodes CASRTDVDNEQFF. Full variable domain (remainder filled in from reference TRBV2 and TRBJ2-1): EPEVTQTPSHQVTQMGQEVILRCVPISNHLYFYWYRQILGQKVEFLVSFYNNEISEKSEIFDDQFSVERPDGSNFTLKIRSTKLEDSAMYFCASRTDVDNEQFFGPGTRLTVL.

The V gene is TRBV10-3, the J gene TRBJ1-1; TRBD1 is a possible D gene (6 bases). The CDR3 is 14 residues long. V was clipped by 8 bases and J by 5 bases, with 18 bases between them. Germline V gene sequence: CDR1 ENHRY, CDR2 SYGVKD. The CDR3 sequence: CAIGFPGAGTEAFF. The CDR3 DNA reads as TGTGCCATCGGATTTCCAGGGGCAGGTACTGAAGCTTTCTTT.

This clone was observed a single time. The genes are TRBV27 and TRBJ2-5, with D perhaps matching TRBD2 (6 bases). The germline V gene has CDR1 MNHEY and CDR2 SMNVEV (reference sequence). The V end lost 3 bases, the J end lost 7 bases, and 15 bases lay between the germline ends. The CDR3 consists of 14 residues. Written as DNA, the CDR3 is TGTGCCAGCAGTTTGGGCGGGGCTGGTGTGACCCAGTACTTC. As protein: CASSLGGAGVTQYF.

This clone is a singleton in its sample. The chain is built from TRBV6-5 and TRBJ1-1; D possibly corresponds to TRBD1 (5 bases). Deletions cut 7 bases from V and 4 bases from J, with 19 bases between. The CDR3 totals 15 residues. The V gene's germline CDR1 is MNHEY and CDR2 SVGAGI. The CDR3 loop is CASTQLPGGATEAFF. For the CDR3, the DNA is TGTGCCAGCACCCAATTACCCGGGGGAGCCACTGAAGCTTTCTTT.

The V and J genes are TRBV5-5 and TRBJ1-6, with 9 bases lining up with TRBD1. V shed 0 bases and J 7 bases; nucleotides not matched to a gene: 2. The CDR3 is 15 residues long. Germline loops: CDR1 SGHKS, CDR2 YYEKEE (reference sequence). Here the CDR3 reads CASSLGGTGNSPLHF. Here the CDR3 DNA reads TGTGCCAGCAGCTTGGGGGGGACAGGGAATTCACCCCTCCACTTT.

CDR3 residues: CASSLGRGFSNQPQHF. DNA for the CDR3: TGTGCCAGCAGCTTAGGCAGGGGCTTTAGCAATCAGCCCCAGCATTTT. V gene TRBV7-8 combines with J gene TRBJ1-5, with a weak D call TRBD1 (6 bases). The germline V and J ends were trimmed by 1 base and 0 bases, with 10 bases remaining between them. Germline CDR1 and CDR2: SGHVS and FQNEAQ. This CDR3 has 16 amino acids.

This clone was counted only a few times. The V gene is TRBV2, the J gene TRBJ1-5; 10 bases agree with TRBD1. CDR1 SNHLY and CDR2 FYNNEI come from the germline V gene. V was clipped by 4 bases and J by 7 bases; unmatched bases: 7. The CDR3 loop spans 15 amino acids. For the CDR3, the DNA is TGTGCCAGCAGTGGACTTGGGACAGGGGCGCAGCCCCAGCATTTT. Its translation: CASSGLGTGAQPQHF.

The DNA for the CDR3 is TGTGCCACCAGTGGGGGCTTTGGAAACACCATATATTTT. Translated, it gives CATSGGFGNTIYF. This rearrangement joins TRBV24-1 to TRBJ1-3; TRBD1 is a possible D gene (5 bases). CDR3 size: 13 residues. The germline V gene has CDR1 KGHDR and CDR2 SFDVKD. V was pared by 5 bases and J by 3 bases, with 7 bases between.

This chain links TRBV6-5 with TRBJ2-7; D possibly corresponds to TRBD2 (5 bases). Trimming cost V 5 bases and J 8 bases, with 13 bases left between them. CDR1 MNHEY and CDR2 SVGAGI come from the germline V gene. The CDR3 is made up of 12 amino acids. The CDR3 region has the DNA TGTGCCAGCAGTCCTCGGGGTAGCCAGCAGTACTTC. It codes for CASSPRGSQQYF.

The CDR3 DNA is TGTGCCAGCAGTGACATCTTGGGGCGGGGGCGCACAGATACGCAGTATTTT. Translated, it gives CASSDILGRGRTDTQYF. The chain has TRBV6-1 and TRBJ2-3; a weak D match, TRBD2 (7 bases). The V end lost 3 bases, the J end lost 1 base, and 17 bases lay between the germline ends. Germline V gene lookup returns CDR1 MNHNS and CDR2 SASEGT. This CDR3 contains 17 residues.

The rearrangement uses TRBV9 and TRBJ2-3, with unresolved D. The V gene lost 1 base and the J gene lost 0 bases, with 3 bases spanning the gap. Per the germline V gene, CDR1 is SGDLS and CDR2 is YYNGEE. The CDR3 is 13 amino acids. This CDR3 reads CASSVMSTDTQYF. The CDR3 DNA is TGTGCCAGCAGCGTAATGAGCACAGATACGCAGTATTTT.